The sequence of this T cell receptor beta chain was determined in a study of regulatory dendritic cells for organ transplantation. The study's findings and limits: The most alloreactive TCR clonotypes were found in resting memory CD8+ cells.

FACS sorted CD4+ or CD8+ T cells into CD45RA+ naive and CD45RO+ memory. Profiled with immunoSEQ multiplex PCR; TCRdb holds only in-frame clones, not every one. The table shows about 38,000 clones, with just over 90% occurring only once. Note on this clone: The antigen is not known.

The CDR3 sequence is 17 residues long. Germline V lookup: CDR1 LNHNV, CDR2 YYDKDF (reference sequence). V lost 9 bases, J lost 1 base, and 14 bases stayed unmatched. Specimen: naive CD8+ T cells from blood. Subset given: CD45RA+ naive T cells. This sequence originates from a human donor in good health. The chain recombines TRBV15 with TRBJ2-2, with 7 bases matching TRBD2. CDR3 in amino acids: CATKNGRLAENTGELFF. CDR3 coding DNA: TGTGCCACTAAAAACGGGCGGCTAGCGGAGAACACCGGGGAGCTGTTTTTT.